This TCR beta chain comes out of a study of blood T cells in healthy people across ages. Study findings and constraints: Long-lived donors exceeded aged donors in naive CD4+ cells and diversity. Changes in expanded clonotypes were possibly confounded, as the CMV status of donors was unknown.

Germline-derived CDR1 and CDR2 are SGHRS and YFSETQ. The CDR3 sequence is 14 residues long. V was clipped by 4 bases and J by 7 bases, with 14 bases between them. Together with a sample-barcoded 5' primer, a J-beta primer mix was included in a second PCR lasting roughly 6 to 12 cycles. Each cDNA molecule carried a tag from a template-switch adaptor that contained 12 random nucleotides. From the 5' RACE reads, TCRdb called clonotypes with MiXCR, one entry per CDR3 protein. The table has under 850,000 distinct CDR3 sequences, under 40% seen once; the top ten hold over 10%. Only a few counts were recorded for this clonotype. What it recognizes is unknown.

Source material: blood. This sequence was found in a man between 18 and 35 years old in good health. The rearrangement uses TRBV5-1 and TRBJ2-2, with D perhaps TRBD1 or TRBD2 (5 bases each). The CDR3 loop is CASSAGTKGGELFF. The CDR3 DNA is TGCGCCAGCAGCGCCGGGACCAAGGGCGGGGAGCTGTTTTTT.